Shown below are 17 T cell receptor beta chains from a single sample sequenced in a study of blood T cell repertoires in COVID-19. This table comes from immunoSEQ multiplex PCR, and its TCRdb copy is limited to in-frame clones, with some not included. The table records over 100,000 clones, about 90% of them present only once. Sequencing was carried out using peripheral blood. Receptors were obtained from a man aged 45-65 years with active COVID-19.

This clone was picked up one time. Different DNA sequences within this sample yield the same CDR3. The rearrangement joins TRBV30 to TRBJ1-1; D gene ambiguous. Germline-derived CDR1 and CDR2 are GTSNPN and SVGIG (reference sequence). Trimming took off 0 bases at V and 1 base at J, with 6 bases between the two ends. The CDR3 is 13 amino acids. The CDR3 DNA is TGTGCCTGGAGTGTACAAGAGAACACTGAAGCTTTCTTT. Amino acid sequence: CAWSVQENTEAFF.

V is TRBV28 and J is TRBJ2-1; perhaps TRBD2 as D (7 bases). Per the germline V gene, CDR1 is MDHEN and CDR2 is SYDVKM. The ends were cut back, 6 bases at V and 4 bases at J, with 22 bases in the middle. CDR3 length: 17 amino acids. CDR3 residues: CASSLRSRGARYNEQFF. The DNA of the CDR3 is TGTGCCAGCAGCCTAAGGAGCCGGGGGGCCAGGTACAATGAGCAGTTCTTC.

The chain has TRBV19 and TRBJ1-1, with D tentatively TRBD1 (6 bases). Germline V gene data show CDR1 as LNHDA and CDR2 as SQIVND (reference sequence). The CDR3 runs 13 residues. V lost 2 bases and J 7 bases, leaving 11 bases between the germline ends. This CDR3 reads CASSIYRDREAFF. The CDR3, as DNA: TGTGCCAGTAGTATATACAGGGACCGTGAAGCTTTCTTT.

This clone has a single count. The V and J genes are TRBV9 and TRBJ2-2; D perhaps matches TRBD1 (6 bases). CDR1 and CDR2 from the germline V gene are SGDLS and YYNGEE. Trimming removed 1 base at V and 3 bases at J, with 13 bases between. The CDR3 has 16 amino acids. The CDR3 DNA follows: TGTGCCAGCAGCGTAAACGAGGGGGTTTACACCGGGGAGCTGTTTTTT. Translating it yields CASSVNEGVYTGELFF. Based on the CDR3 plus reference TRBV9 and TRBJ2-2, the full variable domain is DSGVTQTPKHLITATGQRVTLRCSPRSGDLSVYWYQQSLDQGLQFLIQYYNGEERAKGNILERFSAQQFPDLHSELNLSSLELGDSALYFCASSVNEGVYTGELFFGEGSRLTVL.

The genes are TRBV24-1 and TRBJ2-1; 8 positions agree with TRBD1. Germline CDR1 reads KGHDR; CDR2 reads SFDVKD. V was clipped by 4 bases and J by 5 bases; unmatched bases: 9. This CDR3 is built from 16 residues. This CDR3 is CATSDAAGTGHNEQFF. The CDR3 bases are TGTGCCACCAGTGACGCGGCCGGGACAGGCCACAATGAGCAGTTCTTC.

The V and J genes are TRBV5-1 and TRBJ2-7; the D gene is possibly TRBD2 (5 bases). With 0 bases removed from V and 0 bases from J, the gap between germline ends came to 10 bases. There are 15 residues in the CDR3. Germline assignment: CDR1 SGHRS and CDR2 YFSETQ. This chain's CDR3 is CASSLVPGDSYEQYF. DNA of the CDR3: TGCGCCAGCAGCTTGGTGCCCGGGGACTCCTACGAGCAGTACTTC.

The chain links TRBV11-1 to TRBJ2-2; D perhaps matches TRBD2 (6 bases). This CDR3 comprises 15 residues. The V end lost 6 bases, the J end lost 5 bases, and 16 bases lay between the germline ends. Germline loops: CDR1 SGHAT, CDR2 FQDESV (reference sequence). The CDR3 nucleotides read TGTGCCAGCAGGCTTACGGGGGTCGATACCGGGGAGCTGTTTTTT. Amino acids: CASRLTGVDTGELFF.

The CDR3 loop reads CASSLAVASYEQYF. CDR3 nucleotide sequence: TGTGCCAGCAGCTTAGCGGTAGCCAGCTACGAGCAGTACTTC. The V call is TRBV7-8, the J call TRBJ2-7, with D unresolved. The CDR3 runs to 14 residues. Germline CDR1 and CDR2: SGHVS and FQNEAQ. The V gene lost 0 bases and the J gene lost 3 bases, with 9 bases spanning the gap.

This clone was seen a single time. J is TRBJ2-3 and V is TRBV3-1 (or the pseudogene TRBV3-2); 7 bases are shared with TRBD1. J lost 4 bases, V lost 3 bases, and 16 bases had no gene match. The germline CDR1 and CDR2 sequences are LGHDT and YNNKEL (reference sequence). The CDR3 consists of 18 residues. The CDR3 sequence is CASSQGEPGQTYPDTQYF. CDR3 DNA: TGTGCCAGCAGCCAGGGGGAACCGGGACAGACGTATCCAGATACGCAGTATTTT.

This chain connects TRBV11-2 to TRBJ2-5; D possibly corresponds to TRBD2 (5 bases). Trimming took 0 bases from V and 4 from J, leaving 6 bases between them. Per the germline V gene, CDR1 is SGHAT and CDR2 is FQNNGV. This CDR3 has 13 residues. CDR3 sequence (DNA): TGTGCCAGCAGCTTAGAGCGGGCAGAGACCCAGTACTTC. Translation: CASSLERAETQYF.

The chain combines TRBV5-4 with TRBJ2-3, with D uncertain. Per the germline V gene, CDR1 is SGHNT and CDR2 is YYREEE (reference sequence). The CDR3 runs 14 residues. V gave up 3 bases and J gave up 2 bases, with 10 bases separating them. CDR3 protein: CASSSGSSTDTQYF. The CDR3 nucleotides are TGTGCCAGCAGCTCCGGGTCATCCACAGATACGCAGTATTTT.

The chain joins TRBV6-1 to TRBJ1-2, with 9 positions matching TRBD1. J was trimmed by 6 bases and V by 3 bases; bases with no gene match: 5. Germline V gives CDR1 MNHNS, CDR2 SASEGT. The CDR3 covers 14 residues. The CDR3 here is CASSDTGGRNGYTF. CDR3 nucleotide sequence: TGTGCCAGCAGTGATACAGGGGGCCGAAATGGCTACACCTTC.

The V call is TRBV19, the J call TRBJ1-5; the match to TRBD1 covers 7 bases. This CDR3 comprises 14 residues. V gave up 8 bases and J gave up 0 bases; unmatched junction bases: 4. Germline CDR1 reads LNHDA; CDR2 reads SQIVND (reference sequence). The CDR3, as DNA: TGTGCCAGTGCAGAGGGGGCTAGCAATCAGCCCCAGCATTTT. As protein: CASAEGASNQPQHF.

This clone was detected only once. This sequence joins TRBV10-2 and TRBJ1-5; TRBD1 might be the D (6 bases). This CDR3 is built from 14 residues. Germline V gene lookup returns CDR1 WSHSY and CDR2 SAAADI. Trimming left V 6 bases short and J 2 bases short, with 11 bases between. The CDR3 DNA follows: TGCGCCAGCAGCGTGACAGGTGGCAATCAGCCCCAGCATTTT. Translating gives CASSVTGGNQPQHF.

This chain uses TRBV19 with TRBJ2-1, with 10 bases lining up with TRBD1. Looked up from germline, CDR1 is LNHDA and CDR2 is SQIVND (reference sequence). This CDR3 is built from 17 residues. The V segment lost 2 bases and the J segment 1 base; nucleotides outside the gene matches: 5. CDR3 coding DNA: TGTGCCAGTAGTATACTCCGGACAGGGGGATCCTACAATGAGCAGTTCTTC. Protein sequence: CASSILRTGGSYNEQFF.

This chain uses TRBV27 with TRBJ1-1; D possibly corresponds to TRBD1 (6 bases). Germline values: CDR1 MNHEY, CDR2 SMNVEV (reference sequence). V was trimmed by 3 bases and J by 5 bases, leaving 10 bases between them. The CDR3 has 13 amino acids. CDR3 loop: CASSFIGGTEAFF. CDR3 in DNA: TGTGCCAGCAGTTTTATAGGGGGAACTGAAGCTTTCTTT.

The chain links TRBV7-2 to TRBJ1-1, with 10 bases that match TRBD1. Per germline, CDR1 SGHTA and CDR2 FQGNSA. The CDR3 consists of 14 residues. V trimming: 4 bases; J trimming: 5 bases; junction bases outside the gene matches: 4. CDR3: CASSYDRGLTEAFF. The CDR3 nucleotides read TGTGCCAGCAGCTACGACAGGGGGCTGACTGAAGCTTTCTTT. Full variable domain (missing parts from reference TRBV7-2 and TRBJ1-1): GAGVSQSPSNKVTEKGKDVELRCDPISGHTALYWYRQSLGQGLEFLIYFQGNSAPDKSGLPSDRFSAERTGGSVSTLTIQRTQQEDSAVYLCASSYDRGLTEAFFGQGTRLTVV.